This T cell receptor beta chain was sequenced in a study of blood T cells in healthy people across ages. Together with a sample-barcoded 5' primer, a J-beta primer mix was included in a second PCR lasting roughly 6 to 12 cycles. Through a template-switch adaptor with 12 random nucleotides, each cDNA molecule received a tag. TCRdb re-called the 5' RACE reads with MiXCR, one entry per CDR3 protein. The profile covers fewer than 800,000 distinct CDR3 sequences, with roughly 30% appearing a single time and roughly 15% taken by the ten largest. For this clonotype: Its cognate antigen is unknown.

Staff drew around 10 milliliters of peripheral blood from each donor. Notes on the study in general: Total diversity from one million sequenced T cells was likely underestimated. Measured against age, TCR beta diversity per million T cells decreased in a roughly linear manner.

The V segment lost 4 bases and the J segment 5 bases; nucleotides outside the gene matches: 5. Germline lookup yields CDR1 DFQATT and CDR2 SNEGSKA (reference sequence). This CDR3 contains 13 residues. The source of this sequence is a woman of 80 years or more in good health. The sample comprised blood. The chain uses TRBV20-1 and TRBJ1-1; 9 nucleotides align to TRBD1. DNA of the CDR3: TGCAGTGCTAACAGGGGGCGAGGGACTGAAGCTTTCTTT. It yields the protein CSANRGRGTEAFF.